Listed below are T cell receptor beta chains from one sample, sequenced in a study of T cells in tuberculosis. Measured with immunoSEQ multiplex PCR; TCRdb has only the in-frame clones, and not every one. The data hold 30,000 to 40,000 clones, with 80% to 95% observed a single time. Sequenced material: PBMCs, taken at tuberculosis diagnosis. These TCRs come from an adult with tuberculosis. Both conserved end residues are part of each CDR3. Fields, in order: clone size, CDR3 length, J gene, V gene, D gene, CDR3 protein, CDR3 DNA. A D gene is named only where the DNA matches it firmly. For some rows the clone size is stated as once, few or many, or as a class when expanded; others skip it.

>-|15|TRBJ1-3|TRBV6-4|-
CASSGTGAPRDTIYF
TGTGCCAGCAGTGGGACGGGTGCTCCGCGGGACACCATATATTTT
>-|15|TRBJ1-1|TRBV7-6|-
CASSLGGGRNTEAFF
TGTGCCAGCAGCTTAGGAGGGGGTAGGAACACTGAAGCTTTCTTT
>-|12|TRBJ1-4|TRBV5-1|-
CASSGSNEKLFF
TGCGCCAGCAGCGGCTCGAATGAAAAACTGTTTTTT
>-|18|TRBJ2-1|TRBV28|TRBD2
CASSLPSFTGGIYNEQFF
TGTGCCAGCAGTTTACCCTCGTTCACGGGGGGGATTTACAATGAGCAGTTCTTC
>-|13|TRBJ1-1|TRBV5-1|-
CASSLWGGTEAFF
TGCGCCAGCAGCTTGTGGGGAGGCACTGAAGCTTTCTTT
>-|17|TRBJ1-4|TRBV2|-
CASSEARADPTNEKLFF
TGTGCCAGCAGTGAAGCGCGGGCAGACCCAACTAATGAAAAACTGTTTTTT
>once|12|TRBJ1-2|TRBV19|-
CASTLGQNGYTF
TGTGCCAGTACCCTCGGACAGAATGGCTACACCTTC
>-|14|TRBJ1-2|TRBV5-1|-
CASSLGQENYGYTF
TGCGCCAGCAGCTTGGGACAGGAAAACTATGGCTACACCTTC
>-|15|TRBJ2-3|TRBV19|-
CASSIDSTSTDTQYF
TGTGCCAGTAGTATCGACAGCACTAGCACAGATACGCAGTATTTT
>-|14|TRBJ2-1|TRBV5-4|TRBD2
CASRYSGGNNEQFF
TGTGCCAGCAGATATAGCGGGGGGAACAATGAGCAGTTCTTC
>few|14|TRBJ1-5|TRBV6-5|-
CASSKTPGDQPQHF
TGTGCCAGCTCCAAAACTCCCGGGGATCAGCCCCAGCATTTT
>-|15|TRBJ2-3|TRBV27|-
CASSLSRGVTDTQYF
TGTGCCAGCAGTTTAAGTCGCGGGGTCACAGATACGCAGTATTTT
>once|16|TRBJ1-2|TRBV28|TRBD1
CASSLLLGQGTYGYTF
TGTGCCAGCAGTTTGCTTCTGGGACAGGGGACTTATGGCTACACCTTC
>-|16|TRBJ2-2|TRBV5-4|-
CASSLVAGAGTGELFF
TGTGCCAGCAGCTTGGTTGCAGGGGCCGGCACCGGGGAGCTGTTTTTT
>-|14|TRBJ1-5|TRBV18|-
CASSPYGGDQPQHF
TGTGCCAGCTCACCATACGGAGGAGATCAGCCCCAGCATTTT
>-|14|TRBJ2-7|TRBV5-1|TRBD1
CASSPGTGGREQYF
TGCGCCAGCAGCCCCGGGACAGGGGGCCGCGAGCAGTACTTC
>few|17|TRBJ2-2|TRBV28|TRBD1
CASSWARRTGMDGELFF
TGTGCCAGCAGCTGGGCTCGGAGGACAGGGATGGACGGGGAGCTGTTTTTT
>-|16|TRBJ1-5|TRBV5-5|-
CASSLEGVHSNQPQHF
TGTGCCAGCAGCTTGGAAGGGGTTCATAGCAATCAGCCCCAGCATTTT